This TCR beta chain was recovered during a study of T cell responses to AZD1222 COVID-19 vaccine. Findings and caveats of the study: The sample set comprised mostly white British donors with more females, and clonal diversity was possibly underestimated. Baseline seropositivity characterized only six AZD1222 recipients.

There are 15 residues in the CDR3. The V gene end was trimmed by 4 bases and the J gene end by 2 bases; junction bases not matched to a gene: 6. CDR1 is LGHNA and CDR2 is YSLEER in the germline V gene. As concerns this clone: Its antigen is currently unknown.

The assay was immunoSEQ multiplex PCR, and TCRdb's table has in-frame clones only and misses some. This table holds 150,000 to 250,000 clones, approximately 95% found once. The receptor was derived from an adult who received the AZD1222 COVID-19 vaccine. The input for sequencing was peripheral blood, taken 28 days after the second AZD1222 dose. The V call is TRBV4-3, the J call TRBJ2-7, with 9 bases fitting TRBD1. CDR3: CASSRSGTGTYEQYF. The DNA for the CDR3 is TGCGCCAGCAGCCGCTCCGGGACAGGGACCTACGAGCAGTACTTC.